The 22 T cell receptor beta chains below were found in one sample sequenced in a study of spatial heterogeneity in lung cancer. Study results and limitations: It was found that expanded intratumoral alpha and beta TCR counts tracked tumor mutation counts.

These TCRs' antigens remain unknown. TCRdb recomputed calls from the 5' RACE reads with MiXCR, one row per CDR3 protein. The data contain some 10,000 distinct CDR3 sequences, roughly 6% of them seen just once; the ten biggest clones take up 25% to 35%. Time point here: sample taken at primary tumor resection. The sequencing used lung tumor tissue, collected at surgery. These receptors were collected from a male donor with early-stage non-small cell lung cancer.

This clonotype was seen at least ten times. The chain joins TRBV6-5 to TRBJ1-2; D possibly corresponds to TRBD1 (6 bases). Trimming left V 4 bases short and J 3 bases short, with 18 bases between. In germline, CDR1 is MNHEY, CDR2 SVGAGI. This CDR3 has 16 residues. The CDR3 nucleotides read TGTGCCAGCAGTTTCAGGGGTCCCCCACTAGACTATGGCTACACCTTC. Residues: CASSFRGPPLDYGYTF.

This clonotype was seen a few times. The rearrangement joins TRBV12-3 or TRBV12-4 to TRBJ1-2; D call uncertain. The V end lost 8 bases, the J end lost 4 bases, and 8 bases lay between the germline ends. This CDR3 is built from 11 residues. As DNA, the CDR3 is TGTGCCAGCTCTCAACGCTATGGCTACACCTTC. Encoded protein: CASSQRYGYTF.

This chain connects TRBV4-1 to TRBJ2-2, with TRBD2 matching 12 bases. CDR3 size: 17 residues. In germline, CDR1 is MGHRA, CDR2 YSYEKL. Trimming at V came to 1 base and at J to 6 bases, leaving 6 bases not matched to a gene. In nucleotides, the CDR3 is TGCGCCAGCAGCCAAGCTCTTCTAGCGGGGGGGGCCGGGGAGCTGTTTTTT. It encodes CASSQALLAGGAGELFF.

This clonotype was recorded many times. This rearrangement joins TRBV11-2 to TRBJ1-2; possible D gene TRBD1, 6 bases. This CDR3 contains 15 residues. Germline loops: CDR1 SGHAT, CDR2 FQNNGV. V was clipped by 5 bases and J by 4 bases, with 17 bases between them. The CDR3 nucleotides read TGTGCCAGCAGCAGAAACAGGGTTCTATCCTATGGCTACACCTTC. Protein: CASSRNRVLSYGYTF.

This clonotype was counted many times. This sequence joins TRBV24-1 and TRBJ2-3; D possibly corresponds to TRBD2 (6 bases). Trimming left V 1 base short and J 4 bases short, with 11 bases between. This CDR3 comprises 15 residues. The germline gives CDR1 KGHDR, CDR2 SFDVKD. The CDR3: CATSDFGREADTQYF. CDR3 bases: TGTGCCACCAGTGATTTTGGCAGGGAGGCAGATACGCAGTATTTT.

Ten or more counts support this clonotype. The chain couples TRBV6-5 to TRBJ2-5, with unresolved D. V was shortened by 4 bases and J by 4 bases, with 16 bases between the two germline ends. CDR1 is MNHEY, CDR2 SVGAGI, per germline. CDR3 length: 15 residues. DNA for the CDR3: TGTGCCAGCAGTTCTTTCGAGGCTGGTCGAGAGACCCAGTACTTC. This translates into CASSSFEAGRETQYF.

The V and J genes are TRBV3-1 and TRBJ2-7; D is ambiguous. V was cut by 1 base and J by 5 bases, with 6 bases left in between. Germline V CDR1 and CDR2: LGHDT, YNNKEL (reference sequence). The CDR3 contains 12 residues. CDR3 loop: CASSQARDEQYF. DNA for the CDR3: TGTGCCAGCAGCCAAGCTAGGGACGAGCAGTACTTC.

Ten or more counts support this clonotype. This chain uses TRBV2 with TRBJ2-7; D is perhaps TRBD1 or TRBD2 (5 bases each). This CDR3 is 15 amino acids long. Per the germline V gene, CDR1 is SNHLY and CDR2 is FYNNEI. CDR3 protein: CASEETGSVSYEQYF. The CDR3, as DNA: TGTGCTAGCGAGGAAACAGGTTCTGTCTCCTACGAGCAGTACTTC.

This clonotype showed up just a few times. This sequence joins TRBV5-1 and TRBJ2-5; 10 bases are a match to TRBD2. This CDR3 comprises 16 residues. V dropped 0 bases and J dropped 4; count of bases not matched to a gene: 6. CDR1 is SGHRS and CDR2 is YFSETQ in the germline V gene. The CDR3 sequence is CASSLASGGIGETQYF. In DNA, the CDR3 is TGCGCCAGCAGCTTGGCTAGCGGGGGAATAGGAGAGACCCAGTACTTC.

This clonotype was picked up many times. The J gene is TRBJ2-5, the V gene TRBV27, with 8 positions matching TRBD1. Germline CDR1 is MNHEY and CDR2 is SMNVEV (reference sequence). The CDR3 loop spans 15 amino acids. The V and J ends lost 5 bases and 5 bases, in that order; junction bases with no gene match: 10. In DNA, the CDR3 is TGTGCCAGCAGTCCGAGGGACAGGATCCGGGAGACCCAGTACTTC. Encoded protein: CASSPRDRIRETQYF.

The DNA of the CDR3 is TGTGCCAGCAGCTTAGAGGGAAGGGGTTGGGAGACCCAGTACTTC. Encoded protein: CASSLEGRGWETQYF. The rearrangement uses TRBV6-1 and TRBJ2-5, with D possibly being TRBD1 or TRBD2 (5 bases each). The V and J ends lost 6 bases and 5 bases respectively, with 19 bases between them. The CDR3 length is 15 residues. The germline V gene has CDR1 MNHNS and CDR2 SASEGT.

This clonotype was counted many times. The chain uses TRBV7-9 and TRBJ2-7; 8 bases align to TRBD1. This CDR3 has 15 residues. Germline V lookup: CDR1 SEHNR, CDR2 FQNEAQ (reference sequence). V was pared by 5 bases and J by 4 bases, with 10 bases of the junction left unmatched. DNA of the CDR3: TGTGCCAGCAGCCGCCTCCGGACAGGGAAATACGAGCAGTACTTC. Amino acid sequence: CASSRLRTGKYEQYF.

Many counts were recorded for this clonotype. The CDR3 spells CASRQGVYEQYF. CDR3 DNA sequence: TGTGCCAGCAGACAGGGAGTCTACGAGCAGTACTTC. The chain combines TRBV27 with TRBJ2-7; tentative D call: TRBD1 (6 bases). Looked up from germline, CDR1 is MNHEY and CDR2 is SMNVEV (reference sequence). The V end was cut by 6 bases, the J end by 3 bases, with 9 bases between. The CDR3 contains 12 residues.

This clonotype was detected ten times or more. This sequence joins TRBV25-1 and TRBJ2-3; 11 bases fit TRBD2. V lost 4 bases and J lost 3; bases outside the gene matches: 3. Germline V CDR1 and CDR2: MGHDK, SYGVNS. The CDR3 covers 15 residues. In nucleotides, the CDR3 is TGTGCCAGCAGTGGACTAGCGGGGTTGACAGATACGCAGTATTTT. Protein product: CASSGLAGLTDTQYF. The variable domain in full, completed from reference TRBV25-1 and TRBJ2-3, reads EADIYQTPRYLVIGTGKKITLECSQTMGHDKMYWYQQDPGMELHLIHYSYGVNSTEKGDLSSESTVSRIRTEHFPLTLESARPSHTSQYLCASSGLAGLTDTQYFGPGTRLTVL.

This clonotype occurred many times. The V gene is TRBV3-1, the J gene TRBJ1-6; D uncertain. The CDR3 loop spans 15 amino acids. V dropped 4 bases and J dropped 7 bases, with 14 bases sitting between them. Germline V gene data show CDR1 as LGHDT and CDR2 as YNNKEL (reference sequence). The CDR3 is CASSPASGGNSPLHF. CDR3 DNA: TGTGCCAGCAGCCCAGCCTCGGGAGGGAATTCACCCCTCCACTTT. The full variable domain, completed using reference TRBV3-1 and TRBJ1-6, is DTAVSQTPKYLVTQMGNDKSIKCEQNLGHDTMYWYKQDSKKFLKIMFSYNNKELIINETVPNRFSPKSPDKAHLNLHINSLELGDSAVYFCASSPASGGNSPLHFGNGTRLTVT.

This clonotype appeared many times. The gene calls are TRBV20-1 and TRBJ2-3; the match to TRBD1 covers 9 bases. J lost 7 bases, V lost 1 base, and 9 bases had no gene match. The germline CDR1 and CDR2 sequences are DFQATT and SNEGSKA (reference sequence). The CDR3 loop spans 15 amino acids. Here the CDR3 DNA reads TGCAGTGCTAGAGCCGGGACAGGGAATCTAAATACGCAGTATTTT. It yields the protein CSARAGTGNLNTQYF.

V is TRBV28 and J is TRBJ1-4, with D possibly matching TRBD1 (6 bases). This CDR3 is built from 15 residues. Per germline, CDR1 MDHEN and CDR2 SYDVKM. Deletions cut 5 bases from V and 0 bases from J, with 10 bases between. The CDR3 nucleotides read TGTGCCAGCAGTCCCGGACAGTCAACTAATGAAAAACTGTTTTTT. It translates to CASSPGQSTNEKLFF.

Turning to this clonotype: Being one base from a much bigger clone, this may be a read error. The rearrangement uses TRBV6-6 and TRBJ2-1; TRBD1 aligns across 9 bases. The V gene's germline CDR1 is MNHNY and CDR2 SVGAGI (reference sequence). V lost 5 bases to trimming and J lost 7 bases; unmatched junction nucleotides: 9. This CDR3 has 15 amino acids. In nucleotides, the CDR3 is TGTGCCAGCAGTCTAAGTGGACAGGGGAGGAATGAGCAGTTCTTC. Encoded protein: CASSLSGQGRNEQFF.

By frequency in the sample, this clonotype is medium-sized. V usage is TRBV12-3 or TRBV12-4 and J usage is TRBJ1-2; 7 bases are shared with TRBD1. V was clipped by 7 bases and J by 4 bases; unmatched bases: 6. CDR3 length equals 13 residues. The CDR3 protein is CASTTGSAYGYTF. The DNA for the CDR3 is TGTGCCAGCACGACAGGGTCGGCCTATGGCTACACCTTC.

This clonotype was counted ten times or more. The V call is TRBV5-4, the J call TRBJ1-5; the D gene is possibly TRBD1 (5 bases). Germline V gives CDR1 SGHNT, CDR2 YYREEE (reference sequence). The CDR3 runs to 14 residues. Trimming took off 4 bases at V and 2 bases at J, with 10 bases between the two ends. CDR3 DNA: TGTGCCAGCAGCCCGTGGGGGGGCAATCAGCCCCAGCATTTT. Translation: CASSPWGGNQPQHF.

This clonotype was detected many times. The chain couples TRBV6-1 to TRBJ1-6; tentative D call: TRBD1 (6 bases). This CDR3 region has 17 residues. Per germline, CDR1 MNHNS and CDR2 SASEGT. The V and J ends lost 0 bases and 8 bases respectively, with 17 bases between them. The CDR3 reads CASSEALVGRGDSPLHF. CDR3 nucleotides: TGTGCCAGCAGTGAAGCGCTGGTGGGCAGGGGTGATTCACCCCTCCACTTT.

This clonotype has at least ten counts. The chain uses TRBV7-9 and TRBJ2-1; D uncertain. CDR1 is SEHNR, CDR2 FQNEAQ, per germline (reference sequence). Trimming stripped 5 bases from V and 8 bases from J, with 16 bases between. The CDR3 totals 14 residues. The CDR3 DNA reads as TGTGCCAGCAGCCTAAACCTATTTATGGATGAGCAGTTCTTC. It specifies CASSLNLFMDEQFF. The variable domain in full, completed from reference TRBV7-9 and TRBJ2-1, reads DTGVSQNPRHKITKRGQNVTFRCDPISEHNRLYWYRQTLGQGPEFLTYFQNEAQLEKSRLLSDRFSAERPKGSFSTLEIQRTEQGDSAMYLCASSLNLFMDEQFFGPGTRLTVL.